These T cell receptor beta chains were read from a single sample in a study of blood T cell repertoires in COVID-19. Clones were sequenced by immunoSEQ multiplex PCR, and TCRdb holds only the in-frame ones, with some missing. The table has about 280,000 clones, under 90% seen once. The sequenced sample was peripheral blood. The receptors originated from a woman in her 30s with COVID-19, enrolled during active disease. The CDR3 runs from the conserved cysteine through the conserved F or W. The D gene is left open where the match is weak. A row's size may be missing; if present it is once, few, many or a size class.

D: NA; size: NA; V: TRBV4-1; J: TRBJ1-1; CDR3: CASSQDRDGDTEAFF; DNA: TGCGCCAGCAGCCAAGATCGGGATGGGGACACTGAAGCTTTCTTT
D: TRBD1; size: NA; V: TRBV30; J: TRBJ1-2; CDR3: CACSPQGRPPYGYTF; DNA: TGTGCCTGTTCCCCACAGGGGCGGCCCCCTTATGGCTACACCTTC
D: NA; size: NA; V: TRBV6-5; J: TRBJ2-1; CDR3: CASVIGSSYNEQFF; DNA: TGTGCCAGCGTTATTGGGAGCTCCTACAATGAGCAGTTCTTC
D: TRBD2; size: NA; V: TRBV9; J: TRBJ2-3; CDR3: CASSVTSGGRDTQYF; DNA: TGTGCCAGCAGCGTAACCAGCGGGGGCCGAGATACGCAGTATTTT
D: NA; size: NA; V: TRBV15; J: TRBJ1-2; CDR3: CATSREGGGYTF; DNA: TGTGCCACCAGCAGAGAGGGGGGTGGCTACACCTTC
D: NA; size: NA; V: TRBV10-2; J: TRBJ1-3; CDR3: CASSERVREGNTIYF; DNA: TGCGCCAGCAGTGAGCGGGTGAGAGAGGGAAACACCATATATTTT
D: NA; size: few; V: TRBV6-6; J: TRBJ1-4; CDR3: CASKIDYRSTNEKLFF; DNA: TGTGCCAGCAAGATTGATTACAGATCAACTAATGAAAAACTGTTTTTT
D: NA; size: NA; V: TRBV7-2; J: TRBJ1-1; CDR3: CASSKARGDGEAFF; DNA: TGTGCCAGCAGCAAGGCCCGGGGGGATGGTGAAGCTTTCTTT
D: NA; size: NA; V: TRBV5-4; J: TRBJ1-1; CDR3: CASSLGEYGGNTEAFF; DNA: TGTGCCAGCAGCTTGGGCGAATACGGCGGGAACACTGAAGCTTTCTTT
D: NA; size: once; V: TRBV27; J: TRBJ2-2; CDR3: CASSRPRQNTGELFF; DNA: TGTGCCAGTTCCAGACCGAGGCAGAACACCGGGGAGCTGTTTTTT
D: TRBD2; size: NA; V: TRBV11-3; J: TRBJ2-1; CDR3: CASSLGGAGYNEQFF; DNA: TGTGCCAGCAGCTTAGGAGGAGCGGGGTACAATGAGCAGTTCTTC
D: NA; size: NA; V: TRBV18; J: TRBJ1-6; CDR3: CASSHSDRAPSPLHF; DNA: TGTGCCAGCTCACATTCGGACAGAGCTCCTTCACCCCTCCACTTT
D: NA; size: NA; V: TRBV7-2; J: TRBJ1-4; CDR3: CASRATVRVPNEKLFF; DNA: TGTGCCAGCAGAGCTACGGTCCGGGTTCCTAATGAAAAACTGTTTTTT
D: NA; size: once; V: TRBV7-9; J: TRBJ1-2; CDR3: CASSFAGAGNYGYTF; DNA: TGTGCCAGCAGCTTTGCAGGGGCCGGGAACTATGGCTACACCTTC
D: NA; size: NA; V: TRBV27; J: TRBJ2-5; CDR3: CASSLGVGGQETQYF; DNA: TGTGCCAGCAGTTTAGGGGTGGGGGGCCAAGAGACCCAGTACTTC
D: TRBD1; size: NA; V: TRBV5-5; J: TRBJ1-5; CDR3: CASSPGQGVISNQPQHF; DNA: TGTGCCAGCAGCCCTGGACAGGGCGTTATTAGCAATCAGCCCCAGCATTTT
D: NA; size: NA; V: TRBV7-7; J: TRBJ2-5; CDR3: CASSPYRRGARETQYF; DNA: TGTGCCAGCAGCCCCTACCGTCGGGGGGCCCGAGAGACCCAGTACTTC
D: TRBD2; size: NA; V: TRBV2; J: TRBJ2-7; CDR3: CASSETSGGPYEQYF; DNA: TGTGCCAGCAGTGAGACTAGCGGGGGTCCCTACGAGCAGTACTTC
D: NA; size: once; V: TRBV6-6; J: TRBJ1-5; CDR3: CASSYGSLRTDQPQHF; DNA: TGTGCCAGCAGTTACGGGAGTCTGAGAACGGATCAGCCCCAGCATTTT
D: NA; size: NA; V: TRBV25-1; J: TRBJ2-2; CDR3: CASSEMRQGGGELFF; DNA: TGTGCCAGCAGTGAAATGCGACAGGGAGGCGGGGAGCTGTTTTTT
D: TRBD2; size: NA; V: TRBV7-2; J: TRBJ2-5; CDR3: CASSSHSGLAEETQYF; DNA: TGTGCCAGCAGCTCCCATTCGGGACTAGCGGAAGAGACCCAGTACTTC
D: TRBD1; size: NA; V: TRBV24-1; J: TRBJ2-5; CDR3: CATSDLQGIEETQYF; DNA: TGTGCCACCAGTGATTTACAGGGGATAGAAGAGACCCAGTACTTC
D: NA; size: NA; V: TRBV15; J: TRBJ1-2; CDR3: CATSRVSGVTYGYTF; DNA: TGTGCCACCAGCAGAGTCTCCGGGGTCACCTATGGCTACACCTTC
D: TRBD1; size: NA; V: TRBV7-9; J: TRBJ2-1; CDR3: CASSRRTGLSYNEQFF; DNA: TGTGCCAGCAGCCGCCGGACAGGGCTGTCCTACAATGAGCAGTTCTTC
D: TRBD1; size: few; V: TRBV10-1; J: TRBJ1-6; CDR3: CASSETPGQGNSPLHF; DNA: TGCGCCAGCAGTGAGACCCCCGGACAGGGTAATTCACCCCTCCACTTT
D: NA; size: NA; V: TRBV5-1; J: TRBJ1-6; CDR3: CASSLISRQMSSYNSPLHF; DNA: TGCGCCAGCAGCTTGATATCGAGACAGATGAGCTCCTATAATTCACCCCTCCACTTT
D: TRBD2; size: NA; V: TRBV7-8; J: TRBJ2-1; CDR3: CASSSRLAGGQGGEQFF; DNA: TGTGCCAGCAGCTCCAGACTAGCGGGGGGGCAGGGTGGTGAGCAGTTCTTC
D: NA; size: NA; V: TRBV5-1; J: TRBJ1-6; CDR3: CASSDRDSNSPLHF; DNA: TGCGCCAGCAGCGACCGGGACTCGAATTCACCCCTCCACTTT
D: TRBD1; size: few; V: TRBV19; J: TRBJ2-7; CDR3: CASSRDRGYEQYF; DNA: TGTGCCAGTTCCCGGGACAGGGGCTACGAGCAGTACTTC
D: NA; size: NA; V: TRBV19; J: TRBJ1-5; CDR3: CASSTRYNQPQHF; DNA: TGTGCCAGTAGTACCAGGTACAATCAGCCCCAGCATTTT
D: NA; size: NA; V: TRBV29-1; J: TRBJ1-3; CDR3: CSVEYPTGNTIYF; DNA: TGCAGCGTTGAATACCCTACCGGGAACACCATATATTTT
D: NA; size: NA; V: TRBV23-1; J: TRBJ1-2; CDR3: CASSQSSDGSLGYTF; DNA: TGCGCCAGCAGTCAATCGAGCGACGGGAGCCTGGGCTACACCTTC
D: NA; size: NA; V: TRBV5-6; J: TRBJ1-2; CDR3: CASSDQGHGYTF; DNA: TGTGCCAGCAGCGATCAGGGTCATGGCTACACCTTC
D: NA; size: NA; V: TRBV18; J: TRBJ2-7; CDR3: CASSPLGEPDGQYF; DNA: TGTGCCAGCTCACCACTTGGGGAGCCGGACGGGCAGTACTTC
D: TRBD1; size: NA; V: TRBV7-8; J: TRBJ1-4; CDR3: CASSLGRQGQLFF; DNA: TGTGCCAGCAGCTTAGGGAGACAGGGCCAACTGTTTTTT
D: TRBD1; size: NA; V: TRBV6-5; J: TRBJ1-6; CDR3: CASSYSRGDSPLHF; DNA: TGTGCCAGCAGTTACTCCAGGGGGGATTCGCCCCTCCACTTT
D: TRBD2; size: few; V: TRBV27; J: TRBJ2-7; CDR3: CASSVAGRAQYF; DNA: TGTGCCAGCAGTGTCGCCGGGAGGGCCCAGTACTTC
D: TRBD2; size: NA; V: TRBV19; J: TRBJ2-7; CDR3: CASSRSTGLAGSYEQYF; DNA: TGTGCCAGTAGTAGATCGACGGGACTAGCGGGGTCCTACGAGCAGTACTTC
D: TRBD2; size: NA; V: TRBV7-2; J: TRBJ2-1; CDR3: CASSTIAGVYNEQFF; DNA: TGTGCCAGCAGCACCATAGCGGGGGTCTACAATGAGCAGTTCTTC
D: NA; size: NA; V: TRBV7-7; J: TRBJ2-1; CDR3: CASSLGQGTFDEQFF; DNA: TGTGCCAGCAGCTTGGGCCAGGGAACCTTCGATGAGCAGTTCTTC
D: TRBD1; size: NA; V: TRBV19; J: TRBJ2-1; CDR3: CASSPSGGANNEQFF; DNA: TGTGCCAGTAGTCCCTCAGGGGGCGCCAACAATGAGCAGTTCTTC
D: NA; size: many; V: TRBV2; J: TRBJ2-3; CDR3: CASRRGSSTDTQYF; DNA: TGTGCCAGCAGGAGGGGGAGTAGCACAGATACGCAGTATTTT
D: TRBD1; size: NA; V: TRBV15; J: TRBJ2-7; CDR3: CATSRRQGNYEQYF; DNA: TGTGCCACCAGCAGGCGACAGGGAAACTACGAGCAGTACTTC
D: NA; size: NA; V: TRBV10-3; J: TRBJ2-3; CDR3: CAINPGVSDTQYF; DNA: TGTGCCATCAACCCAGGGGTGTCAGATACGCAGTATTTT
D: NA; size: NA; V: TRBV18; J: TRBJ2-7; CDR3: CASSPFDRTLIWSEQYF; DNA: TGTGCCAGCTCACCATTTGACAGGACTCTAATTTGGAGCGAGCAGTACTTC
D: NA; size: NA; V: TRBV6-5; J: TRBJ1-5; CDR3: CASSYSHNQPQHF; DNA: TGTGCCAGCAGTTACAGCCATAATCAGCCCCAGCATTTT
D: NA; size: NA; V: TRBV30; J: TRBJ2-3; CDR3: CAWSALYTDTQYF; DNA: TGTGCCTGGAGTGCCTTATACACAGATACGCAGTATTTT